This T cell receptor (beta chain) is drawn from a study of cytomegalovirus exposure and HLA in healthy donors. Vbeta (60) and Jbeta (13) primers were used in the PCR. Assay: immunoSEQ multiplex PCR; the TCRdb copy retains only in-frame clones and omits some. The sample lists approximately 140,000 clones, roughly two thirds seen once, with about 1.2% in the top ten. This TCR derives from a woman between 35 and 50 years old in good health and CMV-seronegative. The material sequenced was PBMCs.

CDR3 DNA: TGTGCCAGTAGCCCCAGGGTACTAGCCGTAACTAGGAGTTACAATGAGCAGTTCTTC. The encoded protein is CASSPRVLAVTRSYNEQFF. The chain uses TRBV19 and TRBJ2-1; the D gene is possibly TRBD2 (6 bases). Germline assignment: CDR1 LNHDA and CDR2 SQIVND (reference sequence). Trimming left V 6 bases short and J 4 bases short, with 28 bases between. This CDR3 spans 19 amino acids.